Given below is one TCR beta chain in context. Its antigen remains unidentified. This sample is drawn from a study of shared clonotypes between healthy human individuals. Assay used: immunoSEQ multiplex PCR; TCRdb lists only in-frame clones, some missing. The data show around 2.5 million clones, roughly 93% seen once. Donors comprised only Caucasian adults living in Nashville, Tennessee. Findings of the study overall: Generally, naive subsets (rather than memory subsets) showed larger estimated richness. It was the few donors that limited the genetic and exposure-history diversity represented.

The clonotype originates from a man aged 18 to 30 in good health. Some clones in this sample may be carry-over from other donors' samples. The sample taken for sequencing was naive CD4+ T cells from PBMCs. Subset reported: CD45RA+ positively selected.

CDR3 in DNA: TGTGCCAGCAGTGAAGCGACAGGGTGGAACACTGAAGCTTTCTTT. As protein: CASSEATGWNTEAFF. The V call is TRBV6-1, the J call TRBJ1-1, with 7 positions matching TRBD1. With 0 bases clipped from V and 1 base from J, the junction kept 2 bases outside the gene matches. Germline CDR1 MNHNS, CDR2 SASEGT. This CDR3 contains 15 residues.